One T cell receptor beta chain is described in this entry. The data belong to a study of blood T cell repertoires in COVID-19. At the level of the study: Sources were T cells, B-cell-depleted T cells, or PBMCs; the material itself was cDNA or gDNA.

V lost 5 bases to trimming and J lost 7 bases; unmatched junction nucleotides: 6. The germline gives CDR1 MDHEN, CDR2 SYDVKM. The CDR3 sequence is 15 residues long. Here immunoSEQ multiplex PCR was the method, and the copy in TCRdb shows in-frame clones only, minus some. The data hold roughly 100,000 clones, with under 90% observed a single time. The clonotype originates from an elderly man with acute or convalescent COVID-19. The chain uses TRBV28 and TRBJ1-6; 9 bases agree with TRBD1. Sequencing was carried out using peripheral blood. The CDR3 region is CASSTHGQGNSPLHF. The CDR3 coding sequence is TGTGCCAGCAGTACTCATGGACAGGGGAATTCACCCCTCCACTTT.